The 8 T cell receptor beta chains given below trace back to one sample, sequenced in a study of cytomegalovirus exposure and HLA in healthy donors. The PCR had 60 Vbeta and 13 Jbeta primers. Assay: immunoSEQ multiplex PCR; the TCRdb copy retains only in-frame clones and omits some. The sample yields about 150,000 clones, 84% seen once. The sample taken for sequencing was PBMCs. The receptor source for this set is a girl aged 5 to 17 in good health and CMV-seropositive.

V gene TRBV9 combines with J gene TRBJ1-3; D is possibly TRBD1 (5 bases). The CDR3 runs 15 residues. Trimming shortened V by 3 bases and J by 9 bases, and 19 bases separated the two germline ends. Per germline, CDR1 SGDLS and CDR2 YYNGEE. The CDR3 nucleotides read TGTGCCAGCAGCGCCCAGGGAAGAATAGGCGGCACCATATATTTT. This encodes CASSAQGRIGGTIYF.

J is TRBJ2-7 and V is TRBV7-3; D perhaps matches TRBD1 (6 bases). The CDR3 length is 14 residues. The ends were cut back, 5 bases at V and 0 bases at J, with 11 bases in the middle. Germline assignment: CDR1 SGHTA and CDR2 FQGTGA. The CDR3 here is CASSHPDSSYEQYF. The CDR3 DNA sequence: TGTGCCAGCAGCCACCCGGACAGCTCCTACGAGCAGTACTTC.

The chain carries TRBV7-2 and TRBJ1-2, with D perhaps TRBD1 (5 bases). CDR1 and CDR2 (germline): SGHTA, FQGNSA. The germline V and J ends were trimmed by 9 bases and 1 base, with 18 bases remaining between them. The CDR3 totals 15 residues. The CDR3 DNA follows: TGTGCCAGATGGGACTTCCTGGAGGGTAACTATGGCTACACCTTC. It encodes CARWDFLEGNYGYTF.

J is TRBJ2-2 and V is TRBV6-5; D is uncertain. The length of the CDR3 is 14 residues. Germline loops: CDR1 MNHEY, CDR2 SVGAGI. Trimming removed 6 bases from V and 0 bases from J, with 8 bases in between. The CDR3 loop is CASRQRANTGELFF. The CDR3 DNA is TGTGCCAGCAGACAGAGAGCGAACACCGGGGAGCTGTTTTTT.

The chain combines TRBV9 with TRBJ1-1; 7 nucleotides align to TRBD1. This CDR3 has 14 residues. After removal of 4 bases from V and 4 bases from J, the junction contained 7 bases not matched to a gene. CDR1 and CDR2 from the germline V gene are SGDLS and YYNGEE. The CDR3 nucleotides read TGTGCCAGCAGCAGGCAACAGGGGTCCACTGAAGCTTTCTTT. Encoded protein: CASSRQQGSTEAFF.

The CDR3 DNA reads as TGTGCCAGCAGTTTATCGGCAGGGTCCACCGGGGAGCTGTTTTTT. This codes for CASSLSAGSTGELFF. The chain employs TRBV27 and TRBJ2-2, with D perhaps matching TRBD1 (5 bases). The V and J ends lost 0 bases and 4 bases respectively, with 9 bases between them. Germline V CDR1 and CDR2: MNHEY, SMNVEV (reference sequence). The CDR3 sequence is 15 residues long.

This clone occurred a few times. The V gene is TRBV5-6, the J gene TRBJ1-1; D is undetermined. The CDR3 is 16 residues long. Trimming removed 4 bases at V and 6 bases at J, with 22 bases between. Germline-derived CDR1 and CDR2 are SGHDT and YYEEEE. CDR3 in DNA: TGTGCCAGCAGCGCGGCCAAGCACAAAACCGGCGCTGAAGCTTTCTTT. Translation: CASSAAKHKTGAEAFF. The full variable domain, with the rest looked up from reference TRBV5-6 and TRBJ1-1, is DAGVTQSPTHLIKTRGQQVTLRCSPKSGHDTVSWYQQALGQGPQFIFQYYEEEERQRGNFPDRFSGHQFPNYSSELNVNALLLGDSALYLCASSAAKHKTGAEAFFGQGTRLTVV.

This clone was seen only once. The rearrangement links TRBV7-8 to TRBJ1-2; 9 bases align to TRBD1. There are 18 residues in the CDR3. J lost 8 bases, V lost 5 bases, and 21 bases had no gene match. In germline, CDR1 is SGHVS, CDR2 FQNEAQ. DNA for the CDR3: TGTGCCAGCAGCAAAGACCCCCGGGACAGGGATTTAATTTCGGGCTACACCTTC. It codes for CASSKDPRDRDLISGYTF.